This entry describes one T cell receptor (beta chain). Authors' analysis steps: Scientists estimated how many nucleated cells there were by amplifying reference gene primers. Method: immunoSEQ multiplex PCR; TCRdb's copy keeps in-frame clones and lacks some. V, J and clone size reflect that table, while D and trimming were determined from the DNA. The table includes roughly 87,000 clones, around 87% detected once. This sample is part of a study of blood T cell repertoires in COVID-19. Looking at the study overall: Samples taken during acute and convalescent COVID-19 were collected in the United States, Italy and Spain. PBMCs, B-cell-depleted T cells, or T cells provided the cDNA or gDNA that made up the material.

This TCR was sampled from a man in his forties with acute or convalescent COVID-19. Sequenced sample: peripheral blood.

DNA for the CDR3: TGTGCCTGGAACCCCGGACAGGGGCTCACACAATCCGATGAAAAACTGTTTTTT. Translation: CAWNPGQGLTQSDEKLFF. The gene calls are TRBV30 and TRBJ1-4; 9 bases are shared with TRBD1. Trimming removed 4 bases from V and 6 bases from J; junction bases left unmatched: 18. Germline values: CDR1 GTSNPN, CDR2 SVGIG (reference sequence). The CDR3 spans 18 residues. Drawing the rest from reference TRBV30 and TRBJ1-4, the complete variable domain is SQTIHQWPATLVQPVGSPLSLECTVEGTSNPNLYWYRQAAGRGLQLLFYSVGIGQISSEVPQNLSASRPQDRQFILSSKKLLLSDSGFYLCAWNPGQGLTQSDEKLFFGSGTQLSVL.